The T cell receptor (beta chain) described here comes from a study of T cells after yellow fever vaccination. Across the whole study: Preparation of fractions with low cell numbers was performed using SMART-Seq v4 Ultra Low Input. The study, taken as a whole, reports: Reappearance after the booster was observed for most primary-vaccination clones (96% CD4, more than 70% CD8).

As TCR cDNA was made by 5'RACE template switching, a universal primer site and UMIs were added. TCRdb called the 5' RACE reads again in MiXCR, with one record for every CDR3 protein. The table records about 310,000 distinct CDR3 sequences, 3.6% of them present only once. Trimming left V 2 bases short and J 3 bases short, with 11 bases between. The CDR3 loop spans 14 amino acids. Germline V gives CDR1 SGHRS, CDR2 YFSETQ. This clonotype was counted at least ten times. Its antigen remains unidentified. This clonotype originated in a man aged 18-30 years who received the YFV17D yellow fever vaccine. Here the sequenced sample was PBMCs, taken on the day of the yellow fever booster vaccination. This chain connects TRBV5-1 to TRBJ1-1, with no clear D. CDR3 sequence (DNA): TGCGCCAGCAGCTTTCTGGGGTGGCACACTGAAGCTTTCTTT. Protein: CASSFLGWHTEAFF.